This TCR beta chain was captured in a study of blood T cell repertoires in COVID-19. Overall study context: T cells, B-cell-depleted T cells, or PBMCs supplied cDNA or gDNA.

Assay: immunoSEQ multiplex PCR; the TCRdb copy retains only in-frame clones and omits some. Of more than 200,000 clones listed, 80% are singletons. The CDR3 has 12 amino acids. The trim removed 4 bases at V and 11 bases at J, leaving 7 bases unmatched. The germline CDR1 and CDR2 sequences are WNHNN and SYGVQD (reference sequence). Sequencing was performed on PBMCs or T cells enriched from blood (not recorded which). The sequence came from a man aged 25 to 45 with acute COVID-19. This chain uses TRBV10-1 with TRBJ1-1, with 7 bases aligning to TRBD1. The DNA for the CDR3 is TGCGCCAGCAGTGTGCCAGGGGGTAAGGCTTTCTTT. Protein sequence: CASSVPGGKAFF.